This passage covers 18 T cell receptor beta chains from one sample sequenced in a study of blood T cell repertoires in COVID-19. Sequencing was performed with immunoSEQ multiplex PCR; in TCRdb, only in-frame clones are kept and a portion is missing. The sample holds some 100,000 clones, roughly 80% seen once. The specimen sequenced was peripheral blood. The receptor set was obtained from a man aged 60-69 years with acute or convalescent COVID-19.

The chain links TRBV7-6 to TRBJ2-7; 11 nucleotides agree with TRBD1. The germline V gene has CDR1 SGHVS and CDR2 FNYEAQ. The CDR3 has 13 amino acids. V dropped 6 bases and J dropped 6; count of bases not matched to a gene: 4. The CDR3 here is CASRGTGGTEQYF. The CDR3 coding sequence is TGTGCCAGCAGGGGGACAGGGGGAACCGAGCAGTACTTC.

A remark on this clone: Other DNA variants within this sample encode the same CDR3. The rearrangement uses TRBV6-5 and TRBJ2-7; 11 bases match TRBD1. Germline V gene lookup returns CDR1 MNHEY and CDR2 SVGAGI. The trim removed 3 bases at V and 3 bases at J, leaving 1 base unmatched. The CDR3 has 14 amino acids. The CDR3 sequence: CASSYGTGGYEQYF. Here the CDR3 DNA reads TGTGCCAGCAGTTATGGGACAGGGGGCTACGAGCAGTACTTC.

The chain employs TRBV2 and TRBJ1-2, with 8 bases lining up with TRBD1. J was trimmed by 6 bases and V by 3 bases; bases with no gene match: 6. This CDR3 contains 14 residues. The germline gives CDR1 SNHLY, CDR2 FYNNEI. CDR3 in amino acids: CASSDRQGAHGYTF. CDR3 coding DNA: TGTGCCAGCAGTGATCGTCAGGGGGCTCATGGCTACACCTTC. Drawing the rest from reference TRBV2 and TRBJ1-2, the complete variable domain is EPEVTQTPSHQVTQMGQEVILRCVPISNHLYFYWYRQILGQKVEFLVSFYNNEISEKSEIFDDQFSVERPDGSNFTLKIRSTKLEDSAMYFCASSDRQGAHGYTFGSGTRLTVV.

This chain connects TRBV25-1 to TRBJ1-1; D is undetermined. Trimming stripped 4 bases from V and 5 bases from J, with 11 bases between. The CDR3 runs to 13 residues. Germline loops: CDR1 MGHDK, CDR2 SYGVNS. CDR3 in amino acids: CASSGSRRTEAFF. The CDR3 coding sequence is TGTGCCAGCAGTGGATCTCGGCGGACTGAAGCTTTCTTT.

This clone was recorded a few times. The V call is TRBV18, the J call TRBJ1-2; 8 bases match TRBD1. Germline V gives CDR1 KGHSH, CDR2 LQKENI. V gave up 3 bases and J gave up 7 bases; unmatched junction bases: 7. The CDR3 has 14 amino acids. The DNA of the CDR3 is TGTGCCAGCTCACCGACAGGGGCTCTGCTTGGCTACACCTTC. Translating it yields CASSPTGALLGYTF.

This sequence joins TRBV5-1 and TRBJ1-3, with a weak D call TRBD1 (6 bases). The CDR3 consists of 16 residues. Deletions cut 4 bases from V and 7 bases from J, with 21 bases between. Germline V CDR1 and CDR2: SGHRS, YFSETQ. The CDR3: CASSRSTGLDGNTIYF. CDR3 bases: TGCGCCAGCAGCAGGTCTACAGGGCTCGATGGTAACACCATATATTTT.

The V gene is TRBV5-4, the J gene TRBJ1-2, with no clear D. Germline CDR1 and CDR2: SGHNT and YYREEE (reference sequence). The germline V and J ends were trimmed by 4 bases and 0 bases, with 13 bases remaining between them. This CDR3 is 15 amino acids long. The CDR3 DNA reads TGTGCCAGCAGCGCCTCTGTCCAGTCTAACTATGGCTACACCTTC. It translates to CASSASVQSNYGYTF.

This clone showed up just once. The chain recombines TRBV20-1 with TRBJ2-2; D perhaps matches TRBD2 (6 bases). CDR3 length: 14 amino acids. Trimming pared 3 bases from V and 6 bases from J, leaving 14 bases between. Germline V lookup: CDR1 DFQATT, CDR2 SNEGSKA (reference sequence). The CDR3 sequence: CSASSTSGAGELFF. CDR3 sequence (DNA): TGCAGTGCTAGTTCGACTAGTGGGGCCGGGGAGCTGTTTTTT.

The rearrangement links TRBV10-1 to TRBJ2-2; 7 nucleotides align to TRBD1. This CDR3 is 15 amino acids long. V was pared by 10 bases and J by 1 base, with 9 bases of the junction left unmatched. CDR1 is WNHNN and CDR2 is SYGVQD in the germline V gene (reference sequence). The CDR3 coding sequence is TGCGCCACCAAAAAGGACAGGTTGAACACCGGGGAGCTGTTTTTT. It translates to CATKKDRLNTGELFF.

The J gene is TRBJ2-5, the V gene TRBV5-1; tentatively, D is TRBD1 (6 bases). This CDR3 has 14 amino acids. Germline CDR1 SGHRS, CDR2 YFSETQ. Between the trimmed V and J ends, which lost 4 bases and 2 bases, there was a span of 12 bases. The CDR3 reads CASSEQTGQETQYF. In DNA form, the CDR3 reads TGCGCCAGCAGCGAACAAACAGGGCAAGAGACCCAGTACTTC.

The chain couples TRBV14 to TRBJ1-2; 8 positions match TRBD1. Germline CDR1 reads SGHDN; CDR2 reads FVKESK. This CDR3 has 15 amino acids. The V gene end was trimmed by 0 bases and the J gene end by 4 bases; junction bases not matched to a gene: 4. The CDR3 nucleotides read TGTGCCAGCAGCCAAGAAACAGGGGGAGTCTATGGCTACACCTTC. It yields the protein CASSQETGGVYGYTF.

Note on this clone: The junction departs from the called germline gene at one end, perhaps through a read error. The rearrangement links TRBV7-4 to TRBJ1-5, with D unresolved. CDR1 SGHVT and CDR2 SQSDAQ come from the germline V gene. This CDR3 has 12 amino acids. In nucleotides, the CDR3 is TGCCTATTTTGTTTTTGTCAAGAGCCCCAGCATTTT. Translated: CLFCFCQEPQHF.

The chain is built from TRBV19 and TRBJ1-6; the D gene is possibly TRBD1 (6 bases). The V gene's germline CDR1 is LNHDA and CDR2 SQIVND (reference sequence). CDR3 length: 14 amino acids. V lost 4 bases, J lost 8 bases, and 12 bases lay in between. CDR3 in DNA: TGTGCCAGTAGTAGGTACAGGGACGATTCACCCCTCCACTTT. Translation gives CASSRYRDDSPLHF.

The rearrangement links TRBV11-2 to TRBJ1-2; 7 bases match TRBD1. CDR3 length equals 14 residues. After removal of 3 bases from V and 8 bases from J, the junction contained 9 bases not matched to a gene. Germline CDR1 and CDR2: SGHAT and FQNNGV. The CDR3 spells CASSFVGQGDGYTF. Here the CDR3 DNA reads TGTGCCAGCAGCTTTGTGGGGCAGGGGGACGGCTACACCTTC.

The chain couples TRBV18 to TRBJ2-5, with D possibly matching TRBD2 (5 bases). V gave up 3 bases and J gave up 0 bases, with 14 bases separating them. This CDR3 contains 16 residues. Germline V gene lookup returns CDR1 KGHSH and CDR2 LQKENI. CDR3 nucleotides: TGTGCCAGCTCACCCCGCGGGCAGCTGTACCAAGAGACCCAGTACTTC. Protein sequence: CASSPRGQLYQETQYF.

The V call is TRBV7-3, the J call TRBJ2-1, with 11 bases lining up with TRBD2. Trimming took 5 bases from V and 10 from J; bases not matched to a gene: 13. The CDR3 runs 16 residues. Germline values: CDR1 SGHTA, CDR2 FQGTGA. This CDR3 reads CASSPRVAGGPGEQFF. CDR3 in DNA: TGTGCCAGCAGCCCCCGGGTAGCGGGAGGGCCAGGGGAGCAGTTCTTC.

The chain recombines TRBV2 with TRBJ2-2, with 8 positions matching TRBD2. V gave up 7 bases and J gave up 1 base; unmatched junction bases: 5. Looked up from germline, CDR1 is SNHLY and CDR2 is FYNNEI. This CDR3 has 15 residues. DNA for the CDR3: TGTGCCAGCACCCTTAGCGGGGTGAACACCGGGGAGCTGTTTTTT. This encodes CASTLSGVNTGELFF.

V is TRBV4-1 and J is TRBJ2-5, with TRBD2 matching over 8 bases. Trimming cost V 0 bases and J 5 bases; bases outside gene matches: 11. CDR1 and CDR2 from the germline V gene are MGHRA and YSYEKL. The CDR3 sequence is 17 residues long. This CDR3 reads CASSQDRVPGGRETQYF. CDR3 DNA sequence: TGCGCCAGCAGCCAAGATAGGGTTCCGGGGGGGAGGGAGACCCAGTACTTC.